One sample yielded the 26 T cell receptor beta chains listed below, sequenced in a study of blood T cells in healthy people across ages. A sample-barcoded 5' primer and a J-beta primer mix were used in a second PCR of roughly 7 to 11 cycles. TCRdb passed the 5' RACE reads through MiXCR, listing each CDR3 protein once. The sample lists around 2 million distinct CDR3 sequences; around 40% were seen once. Sequenced material: blood. The receptor set was obtained from a human donor in good health.

The rearrangement joins TRBV7-2 to TRBJ2-7; 7 bases fit TRBD2. This CDR3 spans 16 amino acids. The V and J ends lost 1 base and 7 bases, in that order; junction bases with no gene match: 13. Germline V gene data show CDR1 as SGHTA and CDR2 as FQGNSA. CDR3 nucleotide sequence: TGTGCCAGCAGCTTAGGTCCCAGCGGGGAGACGGGGGAGCAGTACTTC. It specifies CASSLGPSGETGEQYF.

V usage is TRBV6-2 or TRBV6-3 and J usage is TRBJ2-2; 7 positions match TRBD1. CDR1 and CDR2 from the germline V gene are MNHEY and SVGEGT. With V trimmed by 6 bases and J by 1 base, 8 bases remained unmatched. This CDR3 is 16 amino acids long. CDR3 in amino acids: CASSNPGTVNTGELFF. CDR3 coding DNA: TGTGCCAGCAGCAACCCCGGGACAGTGAACACCGGGGAGCTGTTTTTT.

This clonotype was observed many times. The rearrangement joins TRBV7-2 to TRBJ2-4; D may correspond to TRBD1 or TRBD2 (5 bases each). There are 12 residues in the CDR3. The germline gives CDR1 SGHTA, CDR2 FQGNSA. V lost 1 base and J 7 bases, leaving 5 bases between the germline ends. The CDR3 coding sequence is TGTGCCAGCAGCTTAGGGGGGAACATTCAGTACTTC. Protein: CASSLGGNIQYF.

The chain recombines TRBV19 with TRBJ2-4; TRBD1 is a possible D gene (5 bases). TRBJ2-7 matches the DNA end more closely, so the J call is doubtful. This CDR3 has 17 amino acids. Germline CDR1 and CDR2: LNHDA and SQIVND (reference sequence). CDR3 loop: CASSMGSLTEAKPEQYF. CDR3 nucleotides: TGTGCCAGTAGTATGGGTTCCCTGACAGAGGCCAAACCCGAGCAGTACTTC.

The rearrangement links TRBV15 to TRBJ2-7; no reliable D call. This CDR3 spans 15 amino acids. Germline assignment: CDR1 LNHNV and CDR2 YYDKDF (reference sequence). The ends were cut back, 0 bases at V and 0 bases at J, with 9 bases in the middle. Here the CDR3 DNA reads TGTGCCACCAGCAGAGATGGTGCCAGCTCCTACGAGCAGTACTTC. This gives the protein CATSRDGASSYEQYF.

The rearrangement joins TRBV29-1 to TRBJ2-1, with D perhaps matching TRBD2 (7 bases). V dropped 3 bases and J dropped 2 bases, with 11 bases sitting between them. The CDR3 is 14 residues long. Germline V gives CDR1 SQVTM, CDR2 ANQGSEA. Here the CDR3 DNA reads TGCAGCGTTGAGGGGGGGGCCGCCTACAATGAGCAGTTCTTC. Its protein product is CSVEGGAAYNEQFF.

This clonotype has just a few counts. The chain employs TRBV4-1 and TRBJ2-3; TRBD1 is a possible D gene (6 bases). Germline values: CDR1 MGHRA, CDR2 YSYEKL. The CDR3 has 15 residues. Trimming stripped 1 base from V and 6 bases from J, with 14 bases between. CDR3 sequence: CASSQVRGSADTQYF. CDR3 in DNA: TGCGCCAGCAGCCAAGTTAGGGGGAGTGCTGATACGCAGTATTTT.

This sequence joins TRBV20-1 and TRBJ2-5, with 7 nucleotides matching TRBD1. The J call is uncertain, as TRBJ2-7 better fits the DNA end. From germline, CDR1 is DFQATT and CDR2 SNEGSKA (reference sequence). CDR3 length: 13 residues. As DNA, the CDR3 is TGCAGTGCTAGCGGGGACAGAGAGTCCGAGCAGTACTTC. This sequence encodes CSASGDRESEQYF.

This clonotype came up once. CDR3 DNA sequence: TGTGCCAGCAGTTCCAGGGGTGGCGCTGAAGCTTTCTTT. Translating gives CASSSRGGAEAFF. The chain carries TRBV27 and TRBJ1-1; possibly TRBD1 for D (6 bases). The CDR3 consists of 13 residues. Germline V gene data show CDR1 as MNHEY and CDR2 as SMNVEV (reference sequence). Trimming left V 4 bases short and J 6 bases short, with 12 bases between.

This clonotype was detected a few times. The genes are TRBV29-1 and TRBJ2-3; D remains ambiguous. Looked up from germline, CDR1 is SQVTM and CDR2 is ANQGSEA. The CDR3 is 10 amino acids. Between the trimmed V and J ends, which lost 6 bases and 4 bases, there was a span of 5 bases. For the CDR3, the DNA is TGCAGCGTACGATCAGATACGCAGTATTTT. Translating it yields CSVRSDTQYF.

This clonotype occurred a few times. This chain links TRBV7-3 with TRBJ2-1, with 8 bases matching TRBD1. In germline, CDR1 is SGHTA, CDR2 FQGTGA. The CDR3 length is 16 residues. V shed 3 bases and J 9 bases; nucleotides not matched to a gene: 13. CDR3 in amino acids: CASSLFQGAQGGEQFF. DNA of the CDR3: TGTGCCAGCAGCTTGTTTCAGGGGGCGCAAGGTGGTGAGCAGTTCTTC. The full variable domain, completed using reference TRBV7-3 and TRBJ2-1, is GAGVSQTPSNKVTEKGKYVELRCDPISGHTALYWYRQSLGQGPEFLIYFQGTGAADDSGLPNDRFFAVRPEGSVSTLKIQRTERGDSAVYLCASSLFQGAQGGEQFFGPGTRLTVL.

This clonotype was counted between two and nine times. This sequence joins TRBV20-1 and TRBJ1-6; D not resolved. The CDR3 length is 15 residues. Germline CDR1 is DFQATT and CDR2 is SNEGSKA (reference sequence). The germline V and J ends were trimmed by 0 bases and 0 bases, with 6 bases remaining between them. Here the CDR3 reads CSARDLSSYNSPLHF. DNA of the CDR3: TGCAGTGCTAGAGATCTAAGCTCCTATAATTCACCCCTCCACTTT.

This clonotype was detected only a few times. V usage is TRBV5-5 and J usage is TRBJ2-1; maybe TRBD2 (6 bases). Trimming took off 6 bases at V and 5 bases at J, with 12 bases between the two ends. CDR1 is SGHKS, CDR2 YYEKEE, per germline (reference sequence). CDR3 length: 13 amino acids. CDR3 region: CASIGLPDNEQFF. The CDR3 region has the DNA TGTGCCAGCATCGGACTACCAGACAATGAGCAGTTCTTC.

This clonotype was found a few times. J is TRBJ1-2 and V is TRBV2; 7 bases line up with TRBD1. The CDR3 covers 16 residues. The germline CDR1 and CDR2 sequences are SNHLY and FYNNEI. V was pared by 5 bases and J by 8 bases, with 17 bases of the junction left unmatched. CDR3 sequence: CASSPLGQESAEGYTF. CDR3 DNA sequence: TGTGCCAGCAGTCCTCTAGGACAGGAATCGGCGGAAGGCTACACCTTC.

A few counts support this clonotype. This rearrangement joins TRBV6-6 to TRBJ1-2; a weak D match, TRBD1 (6 bases). Trimming stripped 5 bases from V and 1 base from J, with 11 bases between. Germline lookup yields CDR1 MNHNY and CDR2 SVGAGI (reference sequence). CDR3 length: 14 residues. CDR3 coding DNA: TGTGCCAGCAGTACTAACAGGGATAACTATGGCTACACCTTC. Its protein is CASSTNRDNYGYTF.

In this sample, this clonotype turned up a few times. The chain combines TRBV12-3 or TRBV12-4 with TRBJ2-1, with a possible D match to TRBD1 (6 bases). The CDR3 contains 11 residues. Trimming left V 7 bases short and J 8 bases short, with 9 bases between. The CDR3 spells CASNTGHEQFF. CDR3 bases: TGTGCCAGCAACACAGGGCATGAGCAGTTCTTC.

A few counts support this clonotype. The chain is built from TRBV4-1 and TRBJ2-6; perhaps TRBD1 as D (5 bases). Deletions cut 1 base from V and 0 bases from J, with 10 bases between. The CDR3 spans 17 residues. Germline loops: CDR1 MGHRA, CDR2 YSYEKL. DNA of the CDR3: TGCGCCAGCAGCCAAGCCCCGACAGACTCTGGGGCCAACGTCCTGACTTTC. Translating gives CASSQAPTDSGANVLTF.

The V gene is TRBV20-1, the J gene TRBJ1-4; D unclear. The CDR3 length is 12 residues. Between the trimmed V and J ends, which lost 0 bases and 8 bases, there was a span of 7 bases. In germline, CDR1 is DFQATT, CDR2 SNEGSKA (reference sequence). The CDR3 loop is CSARDQTEKLFF. CDR3 coding DNA: TGCAGTGCTAGAGATCAGACGGAAAAACTGTTTTTT.

This clonotype occurred a few times. V is TRBV2 and J is TRBJ2-7; D call uncertain. CDR1 is SNHLY and CDR2 is FYNNEI in the germline V gene. Trimming took off 8 bases at V and 2 bases at J, with 13 bases between the two ends. The CDR3 has 13 amino acids. CDR3 residues: CASLGLVAYEQYF. CDR3 in DNA: TGTGCCAGCCTTGGCCTTGTTGCCTACGAGCAGTACTTC.

The rearrangement joins TRBV11-3 to TRBJ2-1; 8 positions match TRBD1. This CDR3 region has 14 residues. CDR1 is SGHNT and CDR2 is YENEEA in the germline V gene. Germline trimming cut 0 bases from V and 6 bases from J; bases unmatched to any gene: 1. In DNA, the CDR3 is TGTGCCAGCAGCTTAGATACAGGGGGCAATGAGCAGTTCTTC. Its protein product is CASSLDTGGNEQFF.

This clonotype was seen more than once but under ten times. V gene TRBV4-3 combines with J gene TRBJ2-1; D is tentatively TRBD1 or TRBD2 (5 bases each). Trimming took off 1 base at V and 4 bases at J, with 11 bases between the two ends. Germline CDR1 LGHNA, CDR2 YSLEER. This CDR3 is 15 amino acids long. This CDR3 is CASSQVLGAYNEQFF. In DNA form, the CDR3 reads TGCGCCAGCAGCCAAGTACTAGGGGCTTACAATGAGCAGTTCTTC.

V usage is TRBV20-1 and J usage is TRBJ2-7; the D gene is possibly TRBD2 (5 bases). Germline V lookup: CDR1 DFQATT, CDR2 SNEGSKA (reference sequence). Trimming took 5 bases from V and 0 from J, leaving 14 bases between them. This CDR3 is built from 14 residues. This chain's CDR3 is CSAWTDPTSYEQYF. In nucleotides, the CDR3 is TGCAGTGCTTGGACTGACCCCACCTCCTACGAGCAGTACTTC.

V and J are TRBV4-3 and TRBJ2-3; TRBD2 matches at 12 bases. Germline assignment: CDR1 LGHNA and CDR2 YSLEER. Unmatched junction bases numbered 7, after V lost 0 bases and J lost 6 bases. The CDR3 spans 17 residues. DNA for the CDR3: TGCGCCAGCAGCCAAGAGCTAGCGGGGGGGCCCGCGGATACGCAGTATTTT. This sequence encodes CASSQELAGGPADTQYF.

This clonotype turned up a few times. The chain links TRBV7-9 to TRBJ2-4, with D uncertain. Germline V gives CDR1 SEHNR, CDR2 FQNEAQ (reference sequence). This CDR3 is 14 amino acids long. Trimming shortened V by 1 base and J by 8 bases, and 12 bases separated the two germline ends. CDR3 protein: CASSLDAGADIQYF. CDR3 DNA sequence: TGTGCCAGCAGCTTAGACGCTGGTGCGGACATTCAGTACTTC.

The V call is TRBV7-2, the J call TRBJ2-1, with D maybe TRBD2 (7 bases). Germline lookup yields CDR1 SGHTA and CDR2 FQGNSA. This CDR3 is 16 amino acids long. V lost 9 bases and J lost 0, with 18 bases in between. CDR3 sequence: CASSKEGGTSYNEQFF. The CDR3 bases are TGTGCCAGTTCCAAAGAGGGGGGGACCTCCTACAATGAGCAGTTCTTC.

The chain couples TRBV5-1 to TRBJ2-1; 9 nucleotides align to TRBD2. The germline CDR1 and CDR2 sequences are SGHRS and YFSETQ. The CDR3 is 14 amino acids. With V trimmed by 0 bases and J by 10 bases, 5 bases remained unmatched. The CDR3 is CASSLGAAGGEQFF. Here the CDR3 DNA reads TGCGCCAGCAGCTTGGGGGCAGCGGGGGGAGAGCAGTTCTTC.